These T cell receptor beta chains were read from a single sample in a study of Ad26.COV2.S vaccination and SARS-CoV-2 variants. Clones were sequenced by immunoSEQ multiplex PCR, and TCRdb holds only the in-frame ones, with some missing. The data hold 440,000 or so clones, with about nine tenths observed a single time. The source material was peripheral blood, sampled in a trial of Ad26.COV2.S vaccine versus placebo. These receptors originate from a person aged 18-65 years who received the Ad26.COV2.S COVID-19 vaccine or a placebo. Both conserved end residues are part of each CDR3. Fields, in order: V gene, J gene, clone size, CDR3 length, D gene, CDR3 protein, CDR3 DNA. A D gene is named only where the DNA matches it firmly. Where a row states a size, it is once, few, many or the class of an expanded clone; other rows omit it.

V: TRBV15; J: TRBJ2-3; size: -; length: 18; D: -; CDR3: CATSRDSRAGASTDTQYF; DNA: TGTGCCACCAGCAGAGATTCCCGGGCAGGGGCTAGCACAGATACGCAGTATTTT
V: TRBV6-9; J: TRBJ1-5; size: -; length: 15; D: -; CDR3: CASSYSYDSNQPQHF; DNA: TGTGCCAGCAGTTACTCATACGATAGCAATCAGCCCCAGCATTTT
V: TRBV27; J: TRBJ2-7; size: -; length: 17; D: -; CDR3: CASSFLSRARVGYEQYF; DNA: TGTGCCAGCAGTTTTCTGAGCAGAGCCAGGGTAGGCTACGAGCAGTACTTC
V: TRBV7-2; J: TRBJ1-2; size: -; length: 15; D: TRBD1; CDR3: CASSLAETGTYGYTF; DNA: TGTGCCAGCAGCTTAGCTGAGACAGGGACCTATGGCTACACCTTC
V: TRBV5-1; J: TRBJ1-6; size: once; length: 16; D: TRBD1; CDR3: CASSLVDRASNSPLHF; DNA: TGCGCCAGCAGCTTAGTTGACAGGGCATCTAATTCACCCCTCCACTTT
V: TRBV3-1/TRBV3-2; J: TRBJ2-1; size: -; length: 16; D: TRBD2; CDR3: CASSQELEREENEQFF; DNA: TGTGCCAGCAGCCAAGAGCTCGAGCGGGAGGAGAATGAGCAGTTCTTC
V: TRBV7-2; J: TRBJ2-6; size: -; length: 15; D: -; CDR3: CASNLPASGANVLTF; DNA: TGTGCCAGCAACCTTCCTGCCTCTGGGGCCAACGTCCTGACTTTC
V: TRBV7-9; J: TRBJ2-5; size: once; length: 15; D: TRBD2; CDR3: CASSLEGGSQETQYF; DNA: TGTGCCAGCAGCTTAGAAGGCGGGAGTCAAGAGACCCAGTACTTC
V: TRBV11-2; J: TRBJ2-7; size: -; length: 14; D: -; CDR3: CASSLLAKPYEQYF; DNA: TGTGCCAGCAGCTTGCTAGCGAAACCCTACGAGCAGTACTTC
V: TRBV9; J: TRBJ1-1; size: -; length: 12; D: -; CDR3: CASGPHPGDAFF; DNA: TGTGCCAGCGGCCCTCATCCAGGAGACGCTTTCTTT
V: TRBV5-1; J: TRBJ1-5; size: -; length: 15; D: -; CDR3: CASSATGNSNQPQHF; DNA: TGCGCCAGCAGCGCCACAGGGAATAGCAATCAGCCCCAGCATTTT
V: TRBV24-1; J: TRBJ2-1; size: -; length: 14; D: TRBD2; CDR3: CATSDLAGEEEQFF; DNA: TGTGCCACCAGTGATTTAGCGGGAGAGGAGGAGCAGTTCTTC
V: TRBV20-1; J: TRBJ2-5; size: -; length: 10; D: -; CDR3: CSARGETQYF; DNA: TGCAGTGCTAGGGGAGAGACCCAGTACTTC
V: TRBV9; J: TRBJ2-2; size: -; length: 12; D: -; CDR3: CASSVSSGELFF; DNA: TGTGCCAGCAGCGTATCCTCGGGGGAGCTGTTTTTT
V: TRBV11-2; J: TRBJ2-1; size: -; length: 16; D: -; CDR3: CASSLAFGGTYNEQFF; DNA: TGTGCCAGCAGCTTAGCCTTTGGTGGCACCTACAATGAGCAGTTCTTC
V: TRBV5-1; J: TRBJ2-7; size: -; length: 14; D: -; CDR3: CASSFGSGVGEQYF; DNA: TGCGCCAGCAGCTTTGGTTCGGGGGTTGGCGAGCAGTACTTC
V: TRBV5-1; J: TRBJ2-5; size: -; length: 13; D: -; CDR3: CASSTGSGETQYF; DNA: TGCGCCAGCAGCACTGGGAGTGGAGAGACCCAGTACTTC
V: TRBV27; J: TRBJ2-1; size: -; length: 13; D: -; CDR3: CASSFLGQDEQFF; DNA: TGTGCCAGCAGTTTCCTGGGGCAGGATGAGCAGTTCTTC
V: TRBV25-1; J: TRBJ2-2; size: -; length: 15; D: -; CDR3: CASSLRTGGGGELFF; DNA: TGTGCCAGCAGTCTACGGACCGGAGGTGGCGGGGAGCTGTTTTTT
V: TRBV28; J: TRBJ1-2; size: -; length: 15; D: TRBD1; CDR3: CASSLGDREHYGYTF; DNA: TGTGCCAGCAGTTTGGGGGACAGGGAACACTATGGCTACACCTTC
V: TRBV12-3/TRBV12-4; J: TRBJ1-4; size: -; length: 11; D: -; CDR3: CASSLGEKLFF; DNA: TGTGCCAGCAGTTTAGGTGAAAAACTGTTTTTT
V: TRBV12-3/TRBV12-4; J: TRBJ2-1; size: -; length: 12; D: -; CDR3: CASSLTRTEQFF; DNA: TGTGCCAGCAGTTTAACGCGTACTGAGCAGTTCTTC
V: TRBV4-3; J: TRBJ2-1; size: once; length: 15; D: TRBD2; CDR3: CASSRGTTDVHEQFF; DNA: TGCGCCAGCAGCCGCGGGACTACGGACGTTCATGAGCAGTTCTTC
V: TRBV5-4; J: TRBJ2-3; size: -; length: 15; D: TRBD2; CDR3: CASSFASGSTDTQYF; DNA: TGTGCCAGCAGCTTCGCTAGCGGTAGCACAGATACGCAGTATTTT
V: TRBV5-1; J: TRBJ2-2; size: -; length: 15; D: -; CDR3: CASSLGVPNTGELFF; DNA: TGCGCCAGCAGCTTGGGAGTCCCGAACACCGGGGAGCTGTTTTTT
V: TRBV14; J: TRBJ2-1; size: -; length: 19; D: -; CDR3: CASSPDGRRGSPANNEQFF; DNA: TGTGCCAGCAGCCCAGATGGGAGAAGGGGGAGCCCTGCCAACAATGAGCAGTTCTTC
V: TRBV7-9; J: TRBJ1-4; size: -; length: 14; D: -; CDR3: CASSRVGGNEKLFF; DNA: TGTGCCAGCAGCCGGGTCGGGGGGAATGAAAAACTGTTTTTT
V: TRBV15; J: TRBJ2-5; size: -; length: 17; D: TRBD2; CDR3: CATSRSPGLAGEETQYF; DNA: TGTGCCACCAGCCGTAGTCCGGGACTAGCGGGAGAAGAGACCCAGTACTTC
V: TRBV5-4; J: TRBJ2-1; size: once; length: 15; D: TRBD2; CDR3: CASSFQRGAYNEQFF; DNA: TGTGCCAGCAGCTTCCAGCGGGGGGCCTACAATGAGCAGTTCTTC
V: TRBV19; J: TRBJ2-7; size: -; length: 23; D: TRBD2; CDR3: CASSIYGTGDLRTSGSFAYEQYF; DNA: TGTGCCAGTAGTATATACGGGACAGGGGATTTGAGGACTAGCGGGAGTTTCGCCTACGAGCAGTACTTC
V: TRBV2; J: TRBJ2-2; size: -; length: 15; D: -; CDR3: CASSVEGAGTGELFF; DNA: TGTGCCAGCAGTGTGGAGGGAGCAGGCACCGGGGAGCTGTTTTTT
V: TRBV7-9; J: TRBJ1-2; size: -; length: 14; D: TRBD1; CDR3: CASSLNRDSYGYTF; DNA: TGTGCCAGCAGCTTAAACAGGGACAGCTATGGCTACACCTTC
V: TRBV5-6; J: TRBJ2-5; size: -; length: 17; D: -; CDR3: CASSLGRGSGSRETQYF; DNA: TGTGCCAGCAGCTTGGGACGGGGATCGGGGTCACGAGAGACCCAGTACTTC
V: TRBV18; J: TRBJ2-3; size: -; length: 13; D: -; CDR3: CASWRRAEDTQYF; DNA: TGTGCCAGCTGGCGGCGAGCGGAAGATACGCAGTATTTT
V: TRBV6-5; J: TRBJ1-3; size: -; length: 13; D: -; CDR3: CASSYGSENTIYF; DNA: TGTGCCAGCAGTTATGGTTCGGAAAACACCATATATTTT
V: TRBV20-1; J: TRBJ2-7; size: -; length: 16; D: TRBD2; CDR3: CSASSTSGSDYYEQYF; DNA: TGCAGTGCTAGTTCCACTAGCGGGAGCGACTACTACGAGCAGTACTTC
V: TRBV19; J: TRBJ2-7; size: -; length: 15; D: -; CDR3: CASSNWGTGTYEQYF; DNA: TGTGCCAGTAGTAATTGGGGCACAGGGACCTACGAGCAGTACTTC
V: TRBV6-2/TRBV6-3; J: TRBJ1-5; size: -; length: 14; D: -; CDR3: CASSWGALNQPQHF; DNA: TGTGCCAGCAGCTGGGGGGCCCTTAATCAGCCCCAGCATTTT
V: TRBV6-2/TRBV6-3; J: TRBJ2-1; size: -; length: 17; D: -; CDR3: CASSYLLTGRIYNEQFF; DNA: TGTGCCAGCAGTTATCTACTAACGGGACGGATATACAATGAGCAGTTCTTC
V: TRBV4-2; J: TRBJ2-7; size: -; length: 13; D: -; CDR3: CASSQHSFREQYF; DNA: TGTGCCAGCAGCCAACATTCCTTCCGCGAGCAGTACTTC
V: TRBV25-1; J: TRBJ1-3; size: few; length: 11; D: -; CDR3: CASSWGNTIYF; DNA: TGTGCCAGCAGTTGGGGAAACACCATATATTTT
V: TRBV5-1; J: TRBJ2-1; size: -; length: 15; D: -; CDR3: CASSSTSLSYNEQFF; DNA: TGCGCCAGCAGCTCGACTAGTCTCTCCTACAATGAGCAGTTCTTC
V: TRBV9; J: TRBJ2-1; size: -; length: 14; D: TRBD2; CDR3: CASSVEGTSGILFF; DNA: TGTGCCAGCAGCGTAGAAGGGACTAGCGGGATTCTGTTCTTC
V: TRBV3-1/TRBV3-2; J: TRBJ2-1; size: -; length: 16; D: -; CDR3: CASSPLQGRSYNEQFF; DNA: TGTGCCAGCAGCCCTCTCCAGGGCAGGTCCTACAATGAGCAGTTCTTC
V: TRBV6-5; J: TRBJ2-1; size: -; length: 14; D: -; CDR3: CASFKQGPYNEQFF; DNA: TGTGCCAGTTTTAAGCAGGGACCCTACAATGAGCAGTTCTTC
V: TRBV5-1; J: TRBJ2-3; size: -; length: 14; D: -; CDR3: CASSLRSIENTQYF; DNA: TGCGCCAGCAGCTTGAGGTCTATCGAAAATACGCAGTATTTT
V: TRBV15; J: TRBJ1-4; size: -; length: 15; D: TRBD1; CDR3: CATSRGGTVNEKLFF; DNA: TGTGCCACCAGCAGAGGAGGGACAGTTAATGAAAAACTGTTTTTT
V: TRBV7-2; J: TRBJ2-5; size: -; length: 17; D: TRBD2; CDR3: CASSLAGLAGEGETQYF; DNA: TGTGCCAGCAGCTTAGCCGGTCTAGCGGGAGAGGGAGAGACCCAGTACTTC
V: TRBV13; J: TRBJ2-7; size: -; length: 15; D: -; CDR3: CASSPPRAGQYEQYF; DNA: TGTGCCAGCAGCCCCCCCCGAGCGGGACAATACGAGCAGTACTTC
V: TRBV4-2; J: TRBJ1-5; size: once; length: 19; D: -; CDR3: CASSQDGSRDTSRHQPQHF; DNA: TGTGCCAGCAGCCAAGATGGTTCCCGCGACACAAGCCGGCATCAGCCCCAGCATTTT
V: TRBV6-6; J: TRBJ1-5; size: -; length: 14; D: -; CDR3: CASTYRDSNQPQHF; DNA: TGTGCCAGCACTTACAGGGATAGCAATCAGCCCCAGCATTTT
V: TRBV6-5; J: TRBJ2-3; size: -; length: 11; D: -; CDR3: CASKGTDTQYF; DNA: TGTGCCAGCAAAGGCACAGATACGCAGTATTTT
V: TRBV2; J: TRBJ2-2; size: once; length: 15; D: -; CDR3: CASSGVGLGTGELFF; DNA: TGTGCCAGCAGTGGAGTCGGACTTGGGACCGGGGAGCTGTTTTTT
V: TRBV2; J: TRBJ2-7; size: -; length: 12; D: -; CDR3: CANRGGPYEQYF; DNA: TGTGCCAACAGAGGGGGACCCTACGAGCAGTACTTC
V: TRBV19; J: TRBJ2-7; size: -; length: 17; D: -; CDR3: CASIFQLDRPSSYEQYF; DNA: TGTGCCAGTATCTTCCAACTCGACAGGCCAAGCTCCTACGAGCAGTACTTC
V: TRBV10-3; J: TRBJ2-7; size: -; length: 15; D: -; CDR3: CAIRTSGTPSYEQYF; DNA: TGTGCCATCAGGACCTCCGGGACACCCTCCTACGAGCAGTACTTC
V: TRBV19; J: TRBJ2-2; size: -; length: 14; D: -; CDR3: CASTGHTNTGELFF; DNA: TGTGCCAGTACAGGACACACGAACACCGGGGAGCTGTTTTTT
V: TRBV24-1; J: TRBJ1-2; size: -; length: 14; D: -; CDR3: CATSDRTSLYGYTF; DNA: TGTGCCACCAGTGATCGGACGTCTCTTTATGGCTACACCTTC
V: TRBV7-8; J: TRBJ2-7; size: -; length: 15; D: TRBD1; CDR3: CASSLTRTGGYEQYF; DNA: TGTGCCAGCAGCCTAACGCGGACAGGGGGGTACGAGCAGTACTTC